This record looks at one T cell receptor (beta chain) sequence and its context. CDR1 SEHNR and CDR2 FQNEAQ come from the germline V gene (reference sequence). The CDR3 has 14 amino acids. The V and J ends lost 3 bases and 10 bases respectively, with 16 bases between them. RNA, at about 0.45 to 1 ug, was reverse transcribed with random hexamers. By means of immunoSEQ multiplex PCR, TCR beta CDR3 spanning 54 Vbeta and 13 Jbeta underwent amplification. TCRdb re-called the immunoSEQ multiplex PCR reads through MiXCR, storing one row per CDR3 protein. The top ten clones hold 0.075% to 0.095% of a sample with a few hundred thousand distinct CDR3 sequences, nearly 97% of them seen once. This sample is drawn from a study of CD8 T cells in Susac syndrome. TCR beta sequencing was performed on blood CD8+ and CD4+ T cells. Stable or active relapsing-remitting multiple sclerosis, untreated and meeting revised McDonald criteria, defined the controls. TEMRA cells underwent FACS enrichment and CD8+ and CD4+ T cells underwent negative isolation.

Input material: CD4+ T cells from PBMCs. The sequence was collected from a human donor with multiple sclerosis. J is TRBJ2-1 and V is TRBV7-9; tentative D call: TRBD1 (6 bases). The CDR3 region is CASSLGDTGKEQFF. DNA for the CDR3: TGTGCCAGCAGCTTGGGGGATACAGGGAAAGAGCAGTTCTTC.